This T cell receptor beta chain was obtained from a study of CD8+CD57+ T cells in acquired aplastic anemia (dated by TCRdb to between 2018 and 2020). Describing the broader study: DNA extracted from sorted CD4+ and CD8+ cells had a mean of about 3.2 ug, with a range of about 0.2 to 30 ug. An average of approximately 9.8 million reads for CD4+ cells and around 11 million reads for CD8+ cells was obtained from healthy donor samples.

Concerning this clonotype itself: Its antigen remains unidentified. There are no base qualities to consult, and no much larger clone falls within one base.

Profiling of TCR beta VDJ combinations and CDR3 sequences used genomic DNA as the template. An Illumina HiSeq 2000 was the platform used for TCR repertoire sequencing. Per the authors' processing: Repertoire assessment relied on Simpson's diversity index, CDR3 size and DJ length profiles, and TRBV/TRBJ rearrangement plots. The most abundant DNA sequence in the deep sequencing data was taken as the immunodominant clone. CDR3 amino acid sequences were screened for sharing across subjects and compared with published repertoires and the VDJdb database. TCRdb reran the public reads through fastp at Q25 and MiXCR, keeping productive beta chains. Records with the same CDR3 protein are collapsed into one entry carrying the most frequent genes and DNA. These V and J calls derive from TCRdb rather than the authors' analysis. In this sample the table shows fewer than 250,000 distinct CDR3 sequences, less than 70% of which occur a single time. Clones ranked in the top ten supply about a sixth of the sample.

Findings and caveats that apply to the study as a whole: No significant difference in CD8+ Simpson's diversity was found between patients and healthy controls (P=0.060). Roughly 30 CD8+ CDR3 sequences were found to be shared between patients and controls, but these sequences appeared to be highly expressed in patients and within the immunodominant clones of the patients.

In the study, sorted CD4+ and CD8+ blood T cells from patients with severe aplastic anemia and from healthy subjects underwent deep sequencing of TCR repertoires. Ficoll-Paque density gradient centrifugation was used to isolate peripheral blood mononuclear cells. Before DNA was extracted, CD4+ and CD8+ T cells were sorted using either FACS or magnetic beads. Its CDR3 holds 12 amino acids, cysteine through phenylalanine. The kept DNA is CDR3 alone, 36 bases in frame from the first base. The junction shows trimming of 7 bases on V and 7 bases on J, plus 14 bases between the germline ends. The germline V gene (reference sequence) supplies CDR1 DFQATT and CDR2 SNEGSKA.

This sequence was found in a human donor in good health, serving as a control. Sequenced material: sorted CD4+, CD8+, or CD8+CD57+ T cells (not recorded which) from PBMCs. The rearrangement joined TRBV20-1 to TRBJ2-1, and possibly TRBD1, on 5 matching bases. The nucleotide sequence reads TGCAGTGTAGGTACCGCAGGGAATGAGCAGTTCTTC. Translated, it gives CSVGTAGNEQFF.